What follows are 27 T cell receptor beta chains derived from one specimen sequenced in a study of cytomegalovirus exposure and HLA in healthy donors. Primers for the PCR totalled 60 Vbeta and 13 Jbeta. The repertoire was sequenced with immunoSEQ multiplex PCR; TCRdb's copy has only in-frame clones and lacks some. The profile covers fewer than 100,000 clones, with about 75% appearing a single time and roughly 7.1% taken by the ten largest. The sequenced sample consisted of PBMCs. The receptors were sampled from a man aged 35 to 55 in good health and CMV-seropositive.

The V and J genes are TRBV9 and TRBJ2-7; 9 nucleotides agree with TRBD1. Germline CDR1 is SGDLS and CDR2 is YYNGEE. This CDR3 spans 15 amino acids. Unmatched junction bases numbered 10, after V lost 4 bases and J lost 5 bases. This chain's CDR3 is CASSLYGTGRNEQYF. The CDR3 DNA reads TGTGCCAGCAGCTTGTACGGGACAGGGAGGAACGAGCAGTACTTC.

The gene calls are TRBV6-5 and TRBJ2-2; D might be TRBD2 (5 bases). The V end was cut by 6 bases, the J end by 5 bases, with 13 bases between. Germline-derived CDR1 and CDR2 are MNHEY and SVGAGI. The CDR3 sequence is 14 residues long. The CDR3 loop reads CASSPGSPTGELFF. The CDR3 nucleotides are TGTGCCAGCAGCCCGGGATCCCCTACCGGGGAGCTGTTTTTT.

The chain joins TRBV7-8 to TRBJ1-3; D possibly corresponds to TRBD1 (6 bases). This CDR3 is built from 15 residues. Trimming removed 5 bases from V and 4 bases from J, with 15 bases in between. The germline gives CDR1 SGHVS, CDR2 FQNEAQ. The CDR3 DNA reads TGTGCCAGCAGCCCCAGGGGCGGCTCCGGAAACACCATATATTTT. Protein: CASSPRGGSGNTIYF. Complete variable domain (other parts from reference TRBV7-8 and TRBJ1-3): GAGVSQSPRYKVAKRGQDVALRCDPISGHVSLFWYQQALGQGPEFLTYFQNEAQLDKSGLPSDRFFAERPEGSVSTLKIQRTQQEDSAVYLCASSPRGGSGNTIYFGEGSWLTVV.

V gene TRBV29-1 combines with J gene TRBJ1-2, with D perhaps matching TRBD1 (6 bases). This CDR3 comprises 14 residues. V lost 0 bases, J lost 4 bases, and 12 bases lay in between. Germline V gene data show CDR1 as SQVTM and CDR2 as ANQGSEA. The CDR3 here is CSVEDARGGYGYTF. The CDR3 region has the DNA TGCAGCGTTGAAGATGCCAGGGGCGGCTATGGCTACACCTTC.

This sequence joins TRBV10-1 and TRBJ2-7; 9 bases agree with TRBD2. The CDR3 is 14 residues long. Looked up from germline, CDR1 is WNHNN and CDR2 is SYGVQD (reference sequence). After removal of 3 bases from V and 6 bases from J, the junction contained 6 bases not matched to a gene. The CDR3 region has the DNA TGCGCCAGCAGTGAAGCGACTAGCGGATCCGAGCAGTACTTC. Amino acid sequence: CASSEATSGSEQYF.

The chain combines TRBV6-5 with TRBJ1-2; TRBD1 agrees at 9 bases. This CDR3 contains 14 residues. The junction had 4 bases not matched to a gene; V was cut back by 2 bases and J by 6 bases. Germline V lookup: CDR1 MNHEY, CDR2 SVGAGI. The CDR3 protein is CASSYGGTGNGYTF. Here the CDR3 DNA reads TGTGCCAGCAGTTACGGGGGGACAGGGAATGGCTACACCTTC.

The chain's CDR3 is CASGLQEADTQYF. The CDR3 coding sequence is TGTGCTAGTGGTTTGCAGGAGGCAGATACGCAGTATTTT. The rearrangement uses TRBV12-5 and TRBJ2-3, with D possibly being TRBD2 (5 bases). Germline CDR1 LGHNT, CDR2 FRNRAP. V dropped 2 bases and J dropped 4 bases, with 7 bases sitting between them. The CDR3 has 13 residues. The entire variable domain, with the rest obtained from reference TRBV12-5 and TRBJ2-3, is as follows: DARVTQTPRHKVTEMGQEVTMRCQPILGHNTVFWYRQTMMQGLELLAYFRNRAPLDDSGMPKDRFSAEMPDATLATLKIQPSEPRDSAVYFCASGLQEADTQYFGPGTRLTVL.

The V gene is TRBV6-5, the J gene TRBJ2-7; tentative D call: TRBD2 (6 bases). CDR3 length equals 14 residues. Trimming removed 2 bases at V and 5 bases at J, with 13 bases between. The germline gives CDR1 MNHEY, CDR2 SVGAGI. CDR3 DNA: TGTGCCAGCAGTTACGGAGGGGCCGAAAACGAGCAGTACTTC. Protein sequence: CASSYGGAENEQYF.

This chain's CDR3 is CASSLGDTGNEKLFF. The CDR3 DNA is TGCGCCAGCAGCTTGGGGGATACAGGGAATGAAAAACTGTTTTTT. The rearrangement joins TRBV5-1 to TRBJ1-4, with a tentative D call TRBD1 (6 bases). Trimming removed 0 bases from V and 5 bases from J, with 11 bases in between. The CDR3 contains 15 residues. Germline V gene lookup returns CDR1 SGHRS and CDR2 YFSETQ.

This clone was seen a single time. The V call is TRBV19, the J call TRBJ2-7; 9 nucleotides agree with TRBD1. The ends lost 5 bases at V and 2 bases at J; junction bases unmatched: 7. The CDR3 covers 15 residues. Germline V gene sequence: CDR1 LNHDA, CDR2 SQIVND (reference sequence). CDR3 DNA: TGTGCCAGTAGTGCCGCCGGACAGGGGACCTACGAGCAGTACTTC. Encoded protein: CASSAAGQGTYEQYF.

The rearrangement links TRBV2 to TRBJ2-7; D uncertain. Per germline, CDR1 SNHLY and CDR2 FYNNEI. V was clipped by 7 bases and J by 5 bases, with 15 bases between them. This CDR3 contains 13 residues. This CDR3 reads CASMAQIVDEQYF. CDR3 coding DNA: TGTGCCAGCATGGCCCAGATTGTTGACGAGCAGTACTTC.

The chain links TRBV6-5 to TRBJ2-5; 8 nucleotides agree with TRBD2. Trimming took 4 bases from V and 2 from J; bases not matched to a gene: 6. CDR1 is MNHEY, CDR2 SVGAGI, per germline. This CDR3 comprises 15 residues. This chain's CDR3 is CASSSGGGGQETQYF. The CDR3 DNA reads as TGTGCCAGCAGTTCGGGAGGGGGGGGACAAGAGACCCAGTACTTC.

Of note for this clone: Other DNA sequences in the same sample also yield this CDR3. The V and J genes are TRBV28 and TRBJ2-5; no clear D. The germline V and J ends were trimmed by 3 bases and 1 base, with 9 bases remaining between them. The CDR3 extends over 14 amino acids. Germline lookup yields CDR1 MDHEN and CDR2 SYDVKM. The CDR3 protein is CASSFPRVQETQYF. In DNA form, the CDR3 reads TGTGCCAGCAGTTTCCCTCGGGTCCAAGAGACCCAGTACTTC.

This chain links TRBV20-1 with TRBJ1-2, with D perhaps matching TRBD1 (5 bases). This CDR3 has 10 residues. Looked up from germline, CDR1 is DFQATT and CDR2 is SNEGSKA (reference sequence). The V end was cut by 7 bases, the J end by 8 bases, with 11 bases between. The CDR3 DNA reads TGCAGTGTGGGGCGCTTGGGCTACACCTTC. This sequence encodes CSVGRLGYTF.

The gene calls are TRBV29-1 and TRBJ2-6; D is unclear. CDR1 and CDR2 (germline): SQVTM, ANQGSEA. CDR3 length: 13 amino acids. V was pared by 4 bases and J by 3 bases, with 7 bases between. As DNA, the CDR3 is TGCAGCGTTGGCGCGAATGGGGCCAACGTCCTGACTTTC. This codes for CSVGANGANVLTF.

This chain connects TRBV4-2 to TRBJ1-3; D not certain. CDR3 length equals 15 residues. Trimming cost V 0 bases and J 0 bases, with 6 bases left between them. Germline loops: CDR1 LGHNA, CDR2 YNFKEQ. For the CDR3, the DNA is TGTGCCAGCAGCCAAGATTACAGCTCTGGAAACACCATATATTTT. Its translation: CASSQDYSSGNTIYF.

This CDR3 reads CASTPRGSGDNEQFF. In nucleotides, the CDR3 is TGTGCCAGCACCCCCCGTGGTAGCGGGGACAATGAGCAGTTCTTC. The J gene is TRBJ2-1, the V gene TRBV7-9, with 8 bases identical to TRBD2. The germline gives CDR1 SEHNR, CDR2 FQNEAQ (reference sequence). This CDR3 is built from 15 residues. The V gene end was trimmed by 7 bases and the J gene end by 5 bases; junction bases not matched to a gene: 10.

The chain links TRBV29-1 to TRBJ2-7, with 7 bases aligning to TRBD1. This CDR3 comprises 16 residues. The junction had 16 bases not matched to a gene; V was cut back by 6 bases and J by 2 bases. Germline V lookup: CDR1 SQVTM, CDR2 ANQGSEA. CDR3 nucleotide sequence: TGCAGCGTAGGGTTTCCCGGGGACAGAGCTACCTACGAGCAGTACTTC. Encoded protein: CSVGFPGDRATYEQYF.

This chain connects TRBV5-1 to TRBJ2-7, with 9 bases lining up with TRBD1. Looked up from germline, CDR1 is SGHRS and CDR2 is YFSETQ. The CDR3 is 15 amino acids. Unmatched junction bases numbered 7, after V lost 3 bases and J lost 3 bases. CDR3 loop: CASSWDREGGYEQYF. The CDR3 DNA reads TGCGCCAGCAGCTGGGACAGGGAAGGAGGCTACGAGCAGTACTTC.

CDR3 region: CAISGSSGRAAEETQYF. CDR3 sequence (DNA): TGTGCCATCAGTGGGTCTAGCGGGAGGGCCGCGGAAGAGACCCAGTACTTC. This chain connects TRBV10-3 to TRBJ2-5, with 12 bases fitting TRBD2. J was trimmed by 3 bases and V by 4 bases; bases with no gene match: 9. There are 17 residues in the CDR3. CDR1 is ENHRY, CDR2 SYGVKD, per germline.

This chain connects TRBV11-3 to TRBJ1-1, with a tentative D call TRBD1 (5 bases). Germline CDR1 reads SGHNT; CDR2 reads YENEEA. This CDR3 is built from 13 residues. Trimming pared 6 bases from V and 1 base from J, leaving 9 bases between. The CDR3 region has the DNA TGTGCCAGCAGTAGGGGAAAGAACACTGAAGCTTTCTTT. Translating it yields CASSRGKNTEAFF.

The gene calls are TRBV7-6 and TRBJ2-5; D is perhaps TRBD1 (6 bases). In germline, CDR1 is SGHVS, CDR2 FNYEAQ. The V end was cut by 2 bases, the J end by 3 bases, with 7 bases between. CDR3 length equals 13 residues. The CDR3 spells CASSLHREETQYF. In DNA form, the CDR3 reads TGTGCCAGCAGCTTACACAGGGAAGAGACCCAGTACTTC.

In DNA, the CDR3 is TGTGCCAGCAGTTTATACCAGTCGGGACAGGAGACCCAGTACTTC. Amino acid sequence: CASSLYQSGQETQYF. The chain employs TRBV27 and TRBJ2-5; 7 nucleotides align to TRBD1. The CDR3 contains 15 residues. After removal of 1 base from V and 5 bases from J, the junction contained 7 bases not matched to a gene. Germline loops: CDR1 MNHEY, CDR2 SMNVEV (reference sequence).

The V and J genes are TRBV9 and TRBJ2-7; D might be TRBD1 (6 bases). The CDR3 length is 15 residues. CDR1 SGDLS and CDR2 YYNGEE come from the germline V gene. Trimming cost V 0 bases and J 3 bases, with 13 bases left between them. Written as DNA, the CDR3 is TGTGCCAGCAGCGTAGCCCAGCAGGGGCACTACGAGCAGTACTTC. It codes for CASSVAQQGHYEQYF.

The chain joins TRBV6-6 to TRBJ2-3; D not certain. CDR1 is MNHNY, CDR2 SVGAGI, per germline (reference sequence). The CDR3 is 14 amino acids. Trimming took 8 bases from V and 0 from J, leaving 12 bases between them. The CDR3 is CASSTPTSTDTQYF. CDR3 in DNA: TGTGCCAGCTCTACTCCTACTAGCACAGATACGCAGTATTTT.

The chain employs TRBV27 and TRBJ1-4; TRBD1 agrees at 7 bases. V was pared by 5 bases and J by 8 bases, with 8 bases of the junction left unmatched. The CDR3 covers 14 residues. Germline values: CDR1 MNHEY, CDR2 SMNVEV (reference sequence). The CDR3 coding sequence is TGTGCCAGCAGTATAGGGGGCGCGGCAGAAAAACTGTTTTTT. Translation gives CASSIGGAAEKLFF.

On this clone itself: The same CDR3 also results from other DNA sequences found in this sample. The chain couples TRBV15 to TRBJ2-7, with 11 bases fitting TRBD1. V dropped 1 base and J dropped 4; count of bases not matched to a gene: 6. The CDR3 has 16 residues. Germline loops: CDR1 LNHNV, CDR2 YYDKDF (reference sequence). The CDR3 reads CATSRGGTGGNYEQYF. DNA for the CDR3: TGTGCCACCAGCAGAGGTGGGACAGGGGGTAATTACGAGCAGTACTTC.